The 27 T cell receptor beta chains in this list originate from one sample, sequenced in a study of human T cells and chemical hapten exposure. Regarding time point: patch test 1, 2 weeks after DPC sensitization. Treatment specified: therapeutic diphenylcyclopropenone sensitization with weekly scalp DPC. TCRdb re-derived calls from the RACE reads in MiXCR, one entry per CDR3 protein. In the table there are 80,000 to 95,000 distinct CDR3 sequences, 9.5% to 12% of which are singletons. The input for sequencing was whole blood, taken in connection with sensitization to the hapten diphenylcyclopropenone (DPC). Receptors originate from a woman in her forties or fifties with alopecia areata. Some clones in this sample may be carry-over from other donors' samples.

The chain couples TRBV30 to TRBJ2-7; possibly TRBD2 for D (5 bases). From germline, CDR1 is GTSNPN and CDR2 SVGIG (reference sequence). With 3 bases removed from V and 2 bases from J, the gap between germline ends came to 20 bases. This CDR3 has 16 residues. Here the CDR3 DNA reads TGTGCCTGGAGCCCCCCCTCTGGACTGATAACCTACGAGCAGTACTTC. Protein product: CAWSPPSGLITYEQYF.

This clonotype was observed many times. V and J are TRBV7-9 and TRBJ1-2, with 7 bases aligning to TRBD1. Germline assignment: CDR1 SEHNR and CDR2 FQNEAQ (reference sequence). CDR3 length: 13 amino acids. The J segment lost 4 bases and the V segment lost 5 bases, leaving 4 bases of the junction unmatched. This chain's CDR3 is CASSLGQFYGYTF. The CDR3 coding sequence is TGTGCCAGCAGCCTGGGACAGTTCTATGGCTACACCTTC.

This clonotype has a count of ten or more. This chain connects TRBV18 to TRBJ2-6, with 8 bases fitting TRBD1. The CDR3 extends over 17 amino acids. Germline V lookup: CDR1 KGHSH, CDR2 LQKENI. The V gene end was trimmed by 3 bases and the J gene end by 4 bases; junction bases not matched to a gene: 8. CDR3 loop: CASSPQGASSGANVLTF. CDR3 nucleotide sequence: TGTGCCAGCTCACCCCAGGGGGCGAGCTCAGGGGCCAACGTCCTGACTTTC. Full variable domain (missing parts from reference TRBV18 and TRBJ2-6): NAGVMQNPRHLVRRRGQEARLRCSPMKGHSHVYWYRQLPEEGLKFMVYLQKENIIDESGMPKERFSAEFPKEGPSILRIQQVVRGDSAAYFCASSPQGASSGANVLTFGAGSRLTVL.

This clonotype showed up many times. The CDR3 region has the DNA TGTGCCATCCTAGCGCACGACTCCTACGAGCAGTACTTC. Amino acid sequence: CAILAHDSYEQYF. J is TRBJ2-7 and V is TRBV10-3; weak D call: TRBD2 (6 bases). Germline-derived CDR1 and CDR2 are ENHRY and SYGVKD. The CDR3 consists of 13 residues. Trimming left V 8 bases short and J 0 bases short, with 11 bases between.

This chain uses TRBV6-5 with TRBJ1-2, with D unclear. V lost 2 bases and J lost 5, with 12 bases in between. The V gene's germline CDR1 is MNHEY and CDR2 SVGAGI. There are 14 residues in the CDR3. The CDR3 reads CASSYVEDWYGYTF. DNA for the CDR3: TGTGCCAGCAGTTACGTCGAGGATTGGTATGGCTACACCTTC.

In its sample, this clonotype was seen a few times. This chain joins TRBV27 and TRBJ2-1; maybe TRBD2 (6 bases). Trimming took off 10 bases at V and 3 bases at J, with 13 bases between the two ends. Germline CDR1 is MNHEY and CDR2 is SMNVEV (reference sequence). The length of the CDR3 is 13 residues. This chain's CDR3 is CATAGGSYNEQFF. Here the CDR3 DNA reads TGTGCCACCGCCGGGGGTAGCTACAATGAGCAGTTCTTC.

This clonotype was observed at least ten times. The CDR3: CSAPSGGYNEQFF. The CDR3 DNA sequence: TGCAGTGCTCCCAGTGGGGGGTACAATGAGCAGTTCTTC. The rearrangement uses TRBV20-1 and TRBJ2-1; D perhaps matches TRBD2 (6 bases). Germline V gene sequence: CDR1 DFQATT, CDR2 SNEGSKA (reference sequence). CDR3 length: 13 residues. V lost 5 bases, J lost 4 bases, and 12 bases lay in between.

The V and J genes are TRBV28 and TRBJ2-1; 11 nucleotides match TRBD2. Germline V gene lookup returns CDR1 MDHEN and CDR2 SYDVKM. The CDR3 is 17 residues long. Trimming removed 3 bases from V and 9 bases from J; junction bases left unmatched: 13. CDR3 sequence: CASSFGLSGRAEGEQFF. The CDR3 DNA is TGTGCCAGCAGTTTTGGTCTTAGCGGGAGGGCGGAGGGTGAGCAGTTCTTC. Based on the CDR3 plus reference TRBV28 and TRBJ2-1, the full variable domain is DVKVTQSSRYLVKRTGEKVFLECVQDMDHENMFWYRQDPGLGLRLIYFSYDVKMKEKGDIPEGYSVSREKKERFSLILESASTNQTSMYLCASSFGLSGRAEGEQFFGPGTRLTVL.

This clonotype was seen many times. The chain has TRBV6-5 and TRBJ1-2; D ambiguous. The V and J ends lost 8 bases and 1 base respectively, with 17 bases between them. The CDR3 sequence is 15 residues long. CDR1 is MNHEY and CDR2 is SVGAGI in the germline V gene. The CDR3 DNA reads TGTGCCAGCGTCCAGCAACCGATTTTTAACTATGGCTACACCTTC. Translating gives CASVQQPIFNYGYTF.

V gene TRBV11-2 combines with J gene TRBJ2-5; D remains unclear. There are 12 residues in the CDR3. V gave up 5 bases and J gave up 4 bases, with 8 bases separating them. CDR1 and CDR2 (germline): SGHAT, FQNNGV. DNA of the CDR3: TGTGCCAGCAGCCGTATGGCAGAGACCCAGTACTTC. Translated: CASSRMAETQYF.

This clonotype was counted at least ten times. CDR3 in amino acids: CASSLFNPSSTEAFF. The CDR3 bases are TGTGCCAGCAGTTTATTCAATCCTTCGAGCACTGAAGCTTTCTTT. This rearrangement joins TRBV27 to TRBJ1-1, with D uncertain. Germline CDR1 is MNHEY and CDR2 is SMNVEV (reference sequence). V lost 1 base, J lost 4 bases, and 13 bases lay in between. The CDR3 totals 15 residues.

The CDR3 nucleotides read TGCGCCAGCAGCTTACAGAGCTCCTATAATTCACCCCTCCACTTT. It yields the protein CASSLQSSYNSPLHF. This chain links TRBV5-1 with TRBJ1-6; D gene unclear. Germline CDR1 reads SGHRS; CDR2 reads YFSETQ. V was cut by 2 bases and J by 0 bases, with 6 bases left in between. The CDR3 covers 15 residues.

The genes are TRBV7-8 and TRBJ1-6; D ambiguous. V was clipped by 1 base and J by 8 bases, with 15 bases between them. Germline V gene lookup returns CDR1 SGHVS and CDR2 FQNEAQ. This CDR3 region has 16 residues. The CDR3 DNA reads TGTGCCAGCAGCTTAGGATTAGACCCCGGGGATTCACCCCTCCACTTT. Its translation is CASSLGLDPGDSPLHF. The full variable domain, completed using reference TRBV7-8 and TRBJ1-6, is GAGVSQSPRYKVAKRGQDVALRCDPISGHVSLFWYQQALGQGPEFLTYFQNEAQLDKSGLPSDRFFAERPEGSVSTLKIQRTQQEDSAVYLCASSLGLDPGDSPLHFGNGTRLTVT.

The rearrangement joins TRBV6-2 or TRBV6-3 to TRBJ1-4, with D uncertain. CDR1 is MNHEY, CDR2 SVGEGT, per germline. The CDR3 loop spans 11 amino acids. V dropped 6 bases and J dropped 7 bases, with 6 bases sitting between them. CDR3 nucleotides: TGTGCCAGCAGCTCCGCTGAAAAACTGTTTTTT. As protein: CASSSAEKLFF.

This clonotype showed up many times. V and J are TRBV7-2 and TRBJ1-2, with 8 bases that match TRBD1. The CDR3 runs 13 residues. Germline V gene lookup returns CDR1 SGHTA and CDR2 FQGNSA. V dropped 4 bases and J dropped 7; count of bases not matched to a gene: 5. The CDR3 reads CASSWGQVFGYTF. Here the CDR3 DNA reads TGTGCCAGCAGCTGGGGACAGGTGTTTGGCTACACCTTC.

This clonotype came up many times. V gene TRBV7-2 combines with J gene TRBJ2-7; 7 nucleotides agree with TRBD2. V was clipped by 1 base and J by 1 base; unmatched bases: 4. The CDR3 runs to 15 residues. Germline CDR1 reads SGHTA; CDR2 reads FQGNSA. Here the CDR3 reads CASSLGGSGSYEQYF. DNA for the CDR3: TGTGCCAGCAGCTTAGGCGGGAGTGGTTCCTACGAGCAGTACTTC.

On this clonotype: A much larger clone lies one base from this, so it may be a read error. The V gene is TRBV20-1, the J gene TRBJ1-6, with D unclear. CDR3 length: 14 amino acids. Germline V gene sequence: CDR1 DFQATT, CDR2 SNEGSKA (reference sequence). Trimming shortened V by 3 bases and J by 9 bases, and 15 bases separated the two germline ends. This CDR3 is CSASVIGRISPLHF. As DNA, the CDR3 is TGCAGTGCTAGCGTAATAGGGAGAATTTCACCCCTCCACTTT.

The table lists this clonotype with many counts. The chain is built from TRBV7-2 and TRBJ2-7; 9 nucleotides line up with TRBD1. This CDR3 has 15 residues. Germline V lookup: CDR1 SGHTA, CDR2 FQGNSA. V shed 1 base, J shed 3 bases, and the junction held 4 bases outside the gene matches. CDR3 sequence (DNA): TGTGCCAGCAGCTTAGTCGGGACAGGGTACTACGAGCAGTACTTC. Its translation: CASSLVGTGYYEQYF.

This clonotype was observed many times. The J gene is TRBJ1-1, the V gene TRBV11-2, with 7 bases that match TRBD1. This CDR3 has 12 amino acids. Germline assignment: CDR1 SGHAT and CDR2 FQNNGV. Trimming cost V 5 bases and J 9 bases; bases outside gene matches: 6. CDR3 DNA: TGTGCCAGCAGCAAGAGGACAGGAAAAGCTTTCTTT. This encodes CASSKRTGKAFF.

This clonotype was detected many times. The chain has TRBV20-1 and TRBJ1-6; 8 bases line up with TRBD1. The CDR3 is 13 residues long. Per the germline V gene, CDR1 is DFQATT and CDR2 is SNEGSKA (reference sequence). Trimming at V came to 5 bases and at J to 7 bases, leaving 4 bases not matched to a gene. The CDR3 DNA follows: TGCAGTGCTCTGACAGGGGTGAATTCACCCCTCCACTTT. As protein: CSALTGVNSPLHF.

This clonotype showed up just a few times. This rearrangement joins TRBV5-4 to TRBJ2-1, with D tentatively TRBD2 (5 bases). The CDR3 is made up of 15 amino acids. Germline-derived CDR1 and CDR2 are SGHNT and YYREEE (reference sequence). V was cut by 5 bases and J by 4 bases, with 16 bases left in between. CDR3 sequence (DNA): TGTGCCAGCAGATCTGGACTTTCGGAGTACAATGAGCAGTTCTTC. Its translation: CASRSGLSEYNEQFF.

This clonotype was seen many times. The rearrangement uses TRBV19 and TRBJ1-2; 8 bases match TRBD1. Germline loops: CDR1 LNHDA, CDR2 SQIVND (reference sequence). V gave up 4 bases and J gave up 8 bases; unmatched junction bases: 12. This CDR3 has 15 residues. The CDR3 loop is CASSKPDRARYGYTF. CDR3 in DNA: TGTGCCAGTAGTAAACCGGACAGGGCGAGGTACGGCTACACCTTC.

Here the CDR3 DNA reads TGTGCCAGCAGCCCGCTAGAGCTAACCTACGAGCAGTACTTC. This codes for CASSPLELTYEQYF. The chain employs TRBV7-2 and TRBJ2-7; D gene uncertain. V was shortened by 5 bases and J by 2 bases, with 13 bases between the two germline ends. The CDR3 runs 14 residues. Germline CDR1 is SGHTA and CDR2 is FQGNSA.

V gene TRBV19 combines with J gene TRBJ2-5; D possibly uses TRBD1 or TRBD2 (5 bases each). This CDR3 is built from 14 residues. V lost 11 bases and J 3 bases, leaving 19 bases between the germline ends. Germline assignment: CDR1 LNHDA and CDR2 SQIVND (reference sequence). CDR3 sequence reads: CADQVGAREETQYF. CDR3 coding DNA: TGTGCCGATCAGGTGGGAGCCAGGGAAGAGACCCAGTACTTC.

This clonotype was detected only a few times. The chain uses TRBV29-1 and TRBJ1-5, with 7 bases lining up with TRBD1. This CDR3 is built from 14 residues. The V and J ends lost 5 bases and 1 base, in that order; junction bases with no gene match: 5. CDR1 is SQVTM, CDR2 ANQGSEA, per germline. CDR3 in amino acids: CSVKTDRSNQPQHF. In DNA form, the CDR3 reads TGCAGCGTTAAAACGGACAGGAGCAATCAGCCCCAGCATTTT. Full variable domain (outside the CDR3, taken from reference TRBV29-1 and TRBJ1-5): SAVISQKPSRDICQRGTSLTIQCQVDSQVTMMFWYRQQPGQSLTLIATANQGSEATYESGFVIDKFPISRPNLTFSTLTVSNMSPEDSSIYLCSVKTDRSNQPQHFGDGTRLSIL.

This clonotype was picked up many times. The chain joins TRBV11-2 to TRBJ1-2, with no clear D. Trimming removed 3 bases at V and 2 bases at J, with 13 bases between. CDR1 SGHAT and CDR2 FQNNGV come from the germline V gene. The length of the CDR3 is 15 residues. This chain's CDR3 is CASSFLREPNYGYTF. The CDR3 DNA reads TGTGCCAGCAGCTTTTTACGGGAGCCCAACTATGGCTACACCTTC.

There are many counts of this clonotype. J is TRBJ2-7 and V is TRBV19, with D perhaps assigned TRBD1 or TRBD2 (6 bases each). The CDR3 sequence is 17 residues long. Trimming removed 8 bases from V and 0 bases from J, with 23 bases in between. The germline V gene encodes CDR1 LNHDA and CDR2 SQIVND (reference sequence). The CDR3 bases are TGTGCCAGTGCGGGGCGCAGACAGGCAAACCCCTCCTACGAGCAGTACTTC. This codes for CASAGRRQANPSYEQYF.